This T cell receptor beta chain was observed in a study of tumor-infiltrating lymphocytes in primary liver carcinoma. Study in general: Those sampled were patients whose primary liver carcinoma was treated by surgical resection. Tumors, staged T1-T3 N0M0, spanned about 4.2 to 10 cm.

Total RNA (approximately 500 ng) served as template for TCR beta cDNA synthesis primed by a constant-region primer. Three nested multiplex PCR rounds, a slightly modified ARM-PCR, produced the libraries for TCR beta. Running roughly 10 cycles apiece, the first two PCR rounds relied on TRBV1-TRBV30 forward primers together with a C-beta reverse primer. A single record per CDR3 protein comes from TCRdb applying MiXCR to the multiplex PCR reads. Here the sample spans about 330,000 distinct CDR3 sequences, about 65% being singletons. Notes on this clonotype: This may come from a read error, since a much larger clone is one base off.

This CDR3 region has 14 residues. Germline values: CDR1 MNHEY, CDR2 SVGEGT. Trimming stripped 6 bases from V and 11 bases from J, with 20 bases between. The researchers obtained blood RNA from unsorted whole blood and also extracted germline DNA. The chain links TRBV6-2 or TRBV6-3 to TRBJ2-1; D assignment may be TRBD1 or TRBD2 (5 bases each). The TCR comes from a man aged 40-49 years with primary liver carcinoma and hepatitis B virus infection. What was sequenced was peripheral blood. The CDR3, as DNA: TGTGCCAGCAGGGGCCAGAGGGGCAGGGTGAAGCAGTTCTTC. Amino acids: CASRGQRGRVKQFF.